The 17 T cell receptor beta chains given below trace back to one sample, sequenced in a study of T cells in Graves' hyperthyroidism and ophthalmopathy (dated by TCRdb to the late 2010s). The library relied on multiplex PCR. The sequencer listed for this sample is Illumina HiSeq 2000. The TCR beta CDR3 regions were amplified from RNA transcripts. For the first round of RT-PCR on the TCR CDR3, the HTBI primer set was used together with the Qiagen OneStep RT-PCR kit. TCRdb reanalyzed the raw reads on its own, using fastp at Q25 for trimming and MiXCR for clone calling, and kept in-frame beta chains. Each CDR3 protein appears once, grouped with its most common genes and DNA. This sample lists hundreds of thousands of distinct CDR3 sequences; roughly 25% were detected once. 11% of the sample goes to the ten largest clones. What was sequenced was blood. These receptors all come from a woman under 40 with Graves' ophthalmopathy.

The chain joins TRBV29-1 to TRBJ2-5; the match to TRBD2 covers 7 bases. V lost 6 bases and J lost 6; bases outside the gene matches: 13. Germline-derived CDR1 and CDR2 are SQVTM and ANQGSEA. The CDR3 has 14 amino acids. The CDR3 nucleotides read TGCAGCGTCGCCGATGGCGGGAGTTCACAGACCCAGTACTTC. It codes for CSVADGGSSQTQYF.

There are a few counts of this clonotype. The chain is built from TRBV28 and TRBJ1-2; the D is unclear. V was trimmed by 3 bases and J by 7 bases, leaving 6 bases between them. This CDR3 contains 11 residues. Looked up from germline, CDR1 is MDHEN and CDR2 is SYDVKM. CDR3 amino acids: CASSLASGYTF. The CDR3 DNA reads as TGTGCCAGCAGTTTGGCGAGTGGCTACACCTTC.

The genes are TRBV3-1 and TRBJ2-7, with D unclear. The CDR3 has 16 residues. Trimming removed 0 bases from V and 2 bases from J, with 14 bases in between. Germline V gives CDR1 LGHDT, CDR2 YNNKEL (reference sequence). The CDR3 reads CASSQDLAVYPYEQYF. CDR3 nucleotides: TGTGCCAGCAGCCAAGATCTGGCAGTATACCCCTACGAGCAGTACTTC.

The chain employs TRBV6-1 and TRBJ1-2; D gene uncertain. The CDR3 totals 12 residues. The V end lost 7 bases, the J end lost 4 bases, and 10 bases lay between the germline ends. Germline assignment: CDR1 MNHNS and CDR2 SASEGT. The CDR3 here is CASTRDFYGYTF. The CDR3 DNA is TGTGCCAGCACTCGGGATTTCTATGGCTACACCTTC.

This clonotype was seen repeatedly, ten times or more. The chain has TRBV9 and TRBJ1-3, with D possibly matching TRBD1 (5 bases). The CDR3 runs to 17 residues. CDR1 is SGDLS and CDR2 is YYNGEE in the germline V gene. Trimming removed 0 bases from V and 0 bases from J, with 13 bases in between. The CDR3, as DNA: TGTGCCAGCAGCGTAGGGGAGGGGCAGCGCTCTGGAAACACCATATATTTT. This translates into CASSVGEGQRSGNTIYF.

There are many counts of this clonotype. The V gene is TRBV27, the J gene TRBJ1-1; D gene unclear. This CDR3 spans 13 amino acids. V lost 0 bases and J 11 bases, leaving 13 bases between the germline ends. Looked up from germline, CDR1 is MNHEY and CDR2 is SMNVEV (reference sequence). The CDR3 coding sequence is TGTGCCAGCAGTTTATCTGGGTTCCCGGGGGCTTTCTTT. It yields the protein CASSLSGFPGAFF.

In this sample, this clonotype turned up many times. The J gene is TRBJ1-2, the V gene TRBV7-9, with 7 bases aligning to TRBD1. Germline values: CDR1 SEHNR, CDR2 FQNEAQ (reference sequence). The V and J ends lost 5 bases and 8 bases, in that order; junction bases with no gene match: 14. The CDR3 extends over 15 amino acids. For the CDR3, the DNA is TGTGCCAGCAGCCTACTGATTGACAGGGATTCGGGCTACACCTTC. Translating gives CASSLLIDRDSGYTF.

This clonotype was observed at least ten times. This chain uses TRBV24-1 with TRBJ1-2; D perhaps matches TRBD1 (5 bases). The germline gives CDR1 KGHDR, CDR2 SFDVKD. V was shortened by 6 bases and J by 6 bases, with 10 bases between the two germline ends. The CDR3 runs to 12 residues. The CDR3 protein is CATSTLRDGYTF. The CDR3 bases are TGTGCCACCAGTACCCTCAGGGATGGCTACACCTTC.

J is TRBJ2-6 and V is TRBV12-3 or TRBV12-4; D may correspond to TRBD1 or TRBD2 (6 bases each). CDR3 length: 18 amino acids. V was pared by 1 base and J by 0 bases, with 13 bases between. Written as DNA, the CDR3 is TGTGCCAGCAGTTTAGACGGGGGCCAGATCTCTGGGGCCAACGTCCTGACTTTC. Residues: CASSLDGGQISGANVLTF.

This clonotype has ten or more counts. The V gene is TRBV7-9, the J gene TRBJ2-5; weak D call: TRBD1 (6 bases). Looked up from germline, CDR1 is SEHNR and CDR2 is FQNEAQ (reference sequence). Trimming shortened V by 5 bases and J by 2 bases, and 12 bases separated the two germline ends. There are 14 residues in the CDR3. CDR3 DNA sequence: TGTGCCAGCAGCGACCAGGGACATCAAGAGACCCAGTACTTC. It codes for CASSDQGHQETQYF.

This clonotype was seen a few times. The V call is TRBV20-1, the J call TRBJ2-2; 9 bases align to TRBD2. Germline CDR1 DFQATT, CDR2 SNEGSKA (reference sequence). CDR3 length: 17 residues. The junction had 10 bases not matched to a gene; V was cut back by 2 bases and J by 3 bases. CDR3 sequence (DNA): TGCAGTGCTAGACCGCCCTATAGCGGGAGCTACACCGGGGAGCTGTTTTTT. Translating gives CSARPPYSGSYTGELFF.

Only a few counts were recorded for this clonotype. At one boundary the junction diverges from the germline segment, which might be a read error. The chain is built from TRBV18 and TRBJ1-1; no reliable D call. CDR1 is KGHSH and CDR2 is LQKENI in the germline V gene. This CDR3 comprises 15 residues. The DNA for the CDR3 is TGTGCCAGCTCACCAGACCATGAAATGAACGCTGAAGCTTTCTTT. It encodes CASSPDHEMNAEAFF.

This clonotype appeared many times. J is TRBJ2-5 and V is TRBV30; D remains unclear. From germline, CDR1 is GTSNPN and CDR2 SVGIG (reference sequence). The CDR3 extends over 13 amino acids. V was pared by 3 bases and J by 5 bases, with 13 bases between. The CDR3 spells CAWRSLGRETQYF. CDR3 DNA sequence: TGTGCCTGGAGGAGCCTTGGGCGGGAGACCCAGTACTTC.

This clonotype was seen at least ten times. The chain carries TRBV28 and TRBJ2-5; perhaps TRBD2 as D (7 bases). Germline lookup yields CDR1 MDHEN and CDR2 SYDVKM. CDR3 size: 15 residues. With 1 base removed from V and 6 bases from J, the gap between germline ends came to 15 bases. The CDR3 DNA reads TGTGCCAGCAGTTTATACAGGGAGGGGCAAAAGACCCAGTACTTC. Translating it yields CASSLYREGQKTQYF.

Many counts were recorded for this clonotype. The chain combines TRBV12-3 or TRBV12-4 with TRBJ1-5, with D unclear. CDR3 length equals 15 residues. Trimming shortened V by 2 bases and J by 5 bases, and 13 bases separated the two germline ends. CDR3 amino acids: CASSLSVTTHQPQHF. The DNA for the CDR3 is TGTGCCAGCAGTTTATCAGTCACAACTCATCAGCCCCAGCATTTT.

The table lists this clonotype with many counts. The chain employs TRBV20-1 and TRBJ2-1; no definite D call. This CDR3 region has 14 residues. Germline values: CDR1 DFQATT, CDR2 SNEGSKA (reference sequence). V was cut by 3 bases and J by 2 bases, with 11 bases left in between. The CDR3 loop reads CSASPVLPYNEQFF. The CDR3, as DNA: TGCAGTGCTAGTCCCGTCCTGCCCTACAATGAGCAGTTCTTC.

In the case of this clonotype: The germline gene is not matched at one end of the junction; a read error may be the cause. The chain uses TRBV6-5 and TRBJ2-7; D is perhaps TRBD1 (6 bases). Germline loops: CDR1 MNHEY, CDR2 SVGAGI. This CDR3 spans 14 amino acids. CDR3 protein: CASSSAPQGASGSF. The CDR3 DNA reads TGTGCCAGCAGTTCCGCCCCACAGGGAGCGAGCGGTTCCTTC.